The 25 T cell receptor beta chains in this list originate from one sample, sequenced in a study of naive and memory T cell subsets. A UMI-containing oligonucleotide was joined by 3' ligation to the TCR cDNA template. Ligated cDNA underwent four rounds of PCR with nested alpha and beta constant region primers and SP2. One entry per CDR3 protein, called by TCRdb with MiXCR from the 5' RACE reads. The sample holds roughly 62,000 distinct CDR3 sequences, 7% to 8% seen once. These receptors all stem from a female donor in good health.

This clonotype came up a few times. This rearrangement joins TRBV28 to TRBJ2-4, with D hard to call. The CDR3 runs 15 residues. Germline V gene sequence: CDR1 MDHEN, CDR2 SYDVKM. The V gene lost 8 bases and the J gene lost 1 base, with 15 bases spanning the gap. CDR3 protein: CASRNSGVAKNIQYF. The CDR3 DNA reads TGTGCCAGCCGAAATTCGGGTGTCGCCAAAAACATTCAGTACTTC.

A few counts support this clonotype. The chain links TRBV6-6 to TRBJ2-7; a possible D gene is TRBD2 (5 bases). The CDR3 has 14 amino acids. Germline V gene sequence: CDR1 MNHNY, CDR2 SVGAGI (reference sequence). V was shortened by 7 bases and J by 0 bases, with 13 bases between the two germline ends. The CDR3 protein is CASTQTAGSYEQYF. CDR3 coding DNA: TGTGCCAGCACCCAGACGGCGGGCTCCTACGAGCAGTACTTC.

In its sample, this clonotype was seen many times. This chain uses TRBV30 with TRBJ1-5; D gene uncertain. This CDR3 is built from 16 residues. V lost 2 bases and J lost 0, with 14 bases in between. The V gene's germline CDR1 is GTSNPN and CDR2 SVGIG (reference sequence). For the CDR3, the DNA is TGTGCCTGGAGTCCGGGCAGTGGATATAGCAATCAGCCCCAGCATTTT. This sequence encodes CAWSPGSGYSNQPQHF.

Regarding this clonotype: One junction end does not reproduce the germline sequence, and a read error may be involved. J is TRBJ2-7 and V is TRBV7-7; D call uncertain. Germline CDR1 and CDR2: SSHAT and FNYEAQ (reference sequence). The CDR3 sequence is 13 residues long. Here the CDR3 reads CASSPQSSYEQYF. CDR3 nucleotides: TGTGCTAGCAGCCCACAAAGCTCCTACGAGCAGTACTTC.

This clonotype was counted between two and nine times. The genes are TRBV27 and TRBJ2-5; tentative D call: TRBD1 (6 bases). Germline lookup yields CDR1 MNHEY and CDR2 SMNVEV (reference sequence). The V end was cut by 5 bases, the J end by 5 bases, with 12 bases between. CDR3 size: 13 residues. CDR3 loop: CASSVGAWETQYF. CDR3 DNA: TGTGCCAGCAGTGTGGGGGCGTGGGAGACCCAGTACTTC.

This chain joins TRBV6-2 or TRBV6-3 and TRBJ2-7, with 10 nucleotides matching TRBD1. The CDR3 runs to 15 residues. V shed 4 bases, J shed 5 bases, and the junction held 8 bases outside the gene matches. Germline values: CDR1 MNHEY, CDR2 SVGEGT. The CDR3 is CASSSRQGARNEQYF. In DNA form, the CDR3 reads TGTGCCAGCAGTTCCCGACAGGGGGCAAGGAACGAGCAGTACTTC.

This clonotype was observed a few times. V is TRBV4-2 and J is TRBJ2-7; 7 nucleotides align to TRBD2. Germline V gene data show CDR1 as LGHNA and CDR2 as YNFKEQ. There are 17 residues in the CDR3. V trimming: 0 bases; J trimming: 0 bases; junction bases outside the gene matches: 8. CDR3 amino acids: CASSQDKAGRPSYEQYF. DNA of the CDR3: TGTGCCAGCAGCCAAGATAAAGCCGGGAGGCCCTCCTACGAGCAGTACTTC.

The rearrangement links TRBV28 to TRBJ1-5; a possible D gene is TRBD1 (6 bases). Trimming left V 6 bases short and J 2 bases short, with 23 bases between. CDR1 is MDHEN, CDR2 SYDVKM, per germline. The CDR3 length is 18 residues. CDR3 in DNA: TGTGCCAGCAGCTTTCGGGACATTCAAGGATTGGGCAATCAGCCCCAGCATTTT. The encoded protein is CASSFRDIQGLGNQPQHF.

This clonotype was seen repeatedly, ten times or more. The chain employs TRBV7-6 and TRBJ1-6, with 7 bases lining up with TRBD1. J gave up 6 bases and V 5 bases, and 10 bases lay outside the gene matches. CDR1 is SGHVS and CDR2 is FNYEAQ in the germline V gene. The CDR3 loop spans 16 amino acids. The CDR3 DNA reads TGTGCCAGCAGCCTTTCCCCAGGGGGTGTTAATTCACCCCTCCACTTT. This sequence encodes CASSLSPGGVNSPLHF. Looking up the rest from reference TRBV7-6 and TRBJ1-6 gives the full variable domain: GAGVSQSPRYKVTKRGQDVALRCDPISGHVSLYWYRQALGQGPEFLTYFNYEAQQDKSGLPNDRFSAERPEGSISTLTIQRTEQRDSAMYRCASSLSPGGVNSPLHFGNGTRLTVT.

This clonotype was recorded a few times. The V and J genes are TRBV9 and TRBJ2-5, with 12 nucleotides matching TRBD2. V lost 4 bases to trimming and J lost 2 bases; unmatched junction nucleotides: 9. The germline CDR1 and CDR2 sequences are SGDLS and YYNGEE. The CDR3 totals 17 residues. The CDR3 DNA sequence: TGTGCCAGCAGCCCGCACCGGACTAGCGGGGAGCAAGAGACCCAGTACTTC. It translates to CASSPHRTSGEQETQYF.

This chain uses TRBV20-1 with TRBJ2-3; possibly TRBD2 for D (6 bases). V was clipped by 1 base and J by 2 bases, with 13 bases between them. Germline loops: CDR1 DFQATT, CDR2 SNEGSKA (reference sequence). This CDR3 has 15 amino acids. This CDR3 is CSARVPGGATDTQYF. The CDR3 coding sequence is TGCAGTGCTAGAGTTCCGGGCGGGGCCACAGATACGCAGTATTTT.

CDR3 amino acids: CASSSKTGGRAKTQYF. The CDR3 coding sequence is TGTGCCAGCAGCTCAAAAACGGGTGGGAGGGCGAAGACCCAGTACTTC. The V and J genes are TRBV5-6 and TRBJ2-5; TRBD2 agrees at 7 bases. V trimming: 3 bases; J trimming: 6 bases; junction bases outside the gene matches: 14. This CDR3 comprises 16 residues. CDR1 is SGHDT and CDR2 is YYEEEE in the germline V gene.

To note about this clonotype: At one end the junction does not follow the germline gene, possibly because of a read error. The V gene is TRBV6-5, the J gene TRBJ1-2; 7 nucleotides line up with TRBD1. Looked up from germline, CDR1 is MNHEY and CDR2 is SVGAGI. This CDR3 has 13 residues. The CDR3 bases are TGTGCCAGCAGTTATCAGGGGGTCTATGGCGACACCTTC. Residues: CASSYQGVYGDTF.

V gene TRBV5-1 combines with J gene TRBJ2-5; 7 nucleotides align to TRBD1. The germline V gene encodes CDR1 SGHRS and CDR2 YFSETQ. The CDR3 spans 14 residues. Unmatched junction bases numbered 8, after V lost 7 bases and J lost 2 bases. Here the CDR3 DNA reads TGCGCCAGCCAACCCCGACAGGGACAAGAGACCCAGTACTTC. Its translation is CASQPRQGQETQYF.

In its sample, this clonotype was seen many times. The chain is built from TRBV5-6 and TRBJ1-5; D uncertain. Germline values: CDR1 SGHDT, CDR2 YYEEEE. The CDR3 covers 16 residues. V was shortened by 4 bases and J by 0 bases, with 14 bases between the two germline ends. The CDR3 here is CASSAARRNSNQPQHF. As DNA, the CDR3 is TGTGCCAGCAGCGCTGCACGGAGGAATAGCAATCAGCCCCAGCATTTT.

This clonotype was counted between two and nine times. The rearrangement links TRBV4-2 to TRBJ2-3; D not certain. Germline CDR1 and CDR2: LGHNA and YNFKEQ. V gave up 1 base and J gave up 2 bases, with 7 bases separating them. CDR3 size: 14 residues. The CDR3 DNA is TGTGCCAGCAGCCAAGCGCCTAACACAGATACGCAGTATTTT. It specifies CASSQAPNTDTQYF.

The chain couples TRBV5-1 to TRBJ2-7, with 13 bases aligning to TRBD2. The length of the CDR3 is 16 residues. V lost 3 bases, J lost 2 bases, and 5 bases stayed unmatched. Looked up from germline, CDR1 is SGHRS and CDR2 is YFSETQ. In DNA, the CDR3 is TGCGCCAGCAGCTCATCCGGACTAGCGGGGGCCTACGAGCAGTACTTC. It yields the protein CASSSSGLAGAYEQYF.

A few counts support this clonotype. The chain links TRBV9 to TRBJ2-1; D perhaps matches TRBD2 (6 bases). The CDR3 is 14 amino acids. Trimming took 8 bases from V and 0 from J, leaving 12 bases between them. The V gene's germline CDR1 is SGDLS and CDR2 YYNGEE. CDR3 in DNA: TGTGCCAGTCCGGGGCGGGACTCCTACAATGAGCAGTTCTTC. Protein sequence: CASPGRDSYNEQFF.

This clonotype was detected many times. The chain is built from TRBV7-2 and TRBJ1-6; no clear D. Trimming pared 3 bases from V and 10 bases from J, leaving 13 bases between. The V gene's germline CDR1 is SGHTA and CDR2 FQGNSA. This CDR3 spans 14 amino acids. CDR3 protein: CASSFLDGVSPLHF. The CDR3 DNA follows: TGTGCCAGCAGCTTTTTAGATGGGGTCTCACCCCTCCACTTT.

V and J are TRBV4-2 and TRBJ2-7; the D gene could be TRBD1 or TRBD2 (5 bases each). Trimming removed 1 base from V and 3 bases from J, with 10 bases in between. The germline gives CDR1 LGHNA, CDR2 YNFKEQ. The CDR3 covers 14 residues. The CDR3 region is CASSQARGLYEQYF. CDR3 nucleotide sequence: TGTGCCAGCAGCCAAGCCCGGGGCCTCTACGAGCAGTACTTC.

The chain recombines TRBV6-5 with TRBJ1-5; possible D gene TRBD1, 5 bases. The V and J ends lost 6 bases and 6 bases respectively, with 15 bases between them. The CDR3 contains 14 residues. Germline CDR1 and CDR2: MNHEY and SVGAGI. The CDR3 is CASSPSRDGQPQHF. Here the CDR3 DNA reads TGTGCCAGCAGCCCAAGCAGGGATGGTCAGCCCCAGCATTTT.

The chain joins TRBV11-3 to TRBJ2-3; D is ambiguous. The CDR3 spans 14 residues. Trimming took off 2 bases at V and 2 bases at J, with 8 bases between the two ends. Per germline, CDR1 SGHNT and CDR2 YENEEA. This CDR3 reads CASSLNGYTDTQYF. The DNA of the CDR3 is TGTGCCAGCAGCTTAAACGGATACACAGATACGCAGTATTTT.

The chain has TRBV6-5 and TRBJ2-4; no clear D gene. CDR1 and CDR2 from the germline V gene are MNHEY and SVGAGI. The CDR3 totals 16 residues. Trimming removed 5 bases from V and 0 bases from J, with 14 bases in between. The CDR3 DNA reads TGTGCCAGCAGTCCTGGCGGTTCACTAGCCAAAAACATTCAGTACTTC. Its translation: CASSPGGSLAKNIQYF.

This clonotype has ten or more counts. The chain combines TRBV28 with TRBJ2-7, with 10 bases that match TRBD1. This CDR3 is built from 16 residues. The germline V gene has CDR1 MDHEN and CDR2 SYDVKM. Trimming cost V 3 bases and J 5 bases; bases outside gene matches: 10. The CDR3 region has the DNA TGTGCCAGCAGTTTGTCCTCCGGGACAGGGGACCACGAGCAGTACTTC. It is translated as CASSLSSGTGDHEQYF.

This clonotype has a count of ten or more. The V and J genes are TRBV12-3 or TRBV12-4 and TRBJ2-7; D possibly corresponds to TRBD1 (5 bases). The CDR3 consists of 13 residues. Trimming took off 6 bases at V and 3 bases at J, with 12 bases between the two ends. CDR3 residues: CASSPTVFYEQYF. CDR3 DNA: TGTGCCAGCAGCCCGACAGTCTTCTACGAGCAGTACTTC.